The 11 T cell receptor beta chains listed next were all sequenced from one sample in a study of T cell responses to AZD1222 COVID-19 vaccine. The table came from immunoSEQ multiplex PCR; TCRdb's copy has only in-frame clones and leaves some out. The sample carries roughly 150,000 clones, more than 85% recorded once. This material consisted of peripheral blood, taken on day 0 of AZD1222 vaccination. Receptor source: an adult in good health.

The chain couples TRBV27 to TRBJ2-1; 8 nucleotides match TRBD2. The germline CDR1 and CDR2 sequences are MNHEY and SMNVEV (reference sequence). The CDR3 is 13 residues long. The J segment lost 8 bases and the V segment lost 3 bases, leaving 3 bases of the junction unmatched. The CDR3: CASSFAAGDEQFF. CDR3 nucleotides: TGTGCCAGCAGTTTTGCAGCGGGGGATGAGCAGTTCTTC.

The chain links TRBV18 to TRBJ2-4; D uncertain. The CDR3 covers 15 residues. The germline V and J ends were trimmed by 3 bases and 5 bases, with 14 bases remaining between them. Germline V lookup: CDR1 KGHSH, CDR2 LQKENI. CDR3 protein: CASSPGTVSQNIQYF. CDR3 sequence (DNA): TGTGCCAGCTCACCGGGTACGGTGTCGCAAAACATTCAGTACTTC.

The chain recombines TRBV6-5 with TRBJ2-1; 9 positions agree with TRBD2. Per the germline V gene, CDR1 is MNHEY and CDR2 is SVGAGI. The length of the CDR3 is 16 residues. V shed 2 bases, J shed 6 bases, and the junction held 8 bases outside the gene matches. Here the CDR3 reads CASSYRREGWANEQFF. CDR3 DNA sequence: TGTGCCAGCAGTTACCGGCGGGAGGGGTGGGCCAATGAGCAGTTCTTC.

CDR3 region: CASSQDLGLARGGNEQFF. CDR3 coding DNA: TGTGCCAGCAGCCAAGATTTGGGACTAGCCAGGGGGGGAAATGAGCAGTTCTTC. The chain combines TRBV4-2 with TRBJ2-1, with 9 bases fitting TRBD2. With V trimmed by 0 bases and J by 7 bases, 13 bases remained unmatched. CDR3 length: 18 residues. Germline V gene sequence: CDR1 LGHNA, CDR2 YNFKEQ.

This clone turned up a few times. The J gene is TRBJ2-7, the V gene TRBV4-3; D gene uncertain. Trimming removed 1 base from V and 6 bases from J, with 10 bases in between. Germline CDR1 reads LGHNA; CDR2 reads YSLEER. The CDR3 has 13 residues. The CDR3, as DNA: TGCGCCAGCAGCCAAGTGGTAGGGTCCGAGCAGTACTTC. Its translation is CASSQVVGSEQYF.

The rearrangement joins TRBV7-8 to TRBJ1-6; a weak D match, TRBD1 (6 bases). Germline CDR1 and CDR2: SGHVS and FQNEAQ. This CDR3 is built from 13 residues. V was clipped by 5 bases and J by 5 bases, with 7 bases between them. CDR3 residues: CASSRQDNSPLHF. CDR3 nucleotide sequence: TGTGCCAGCAGCCGACAGGATAATTCACCCCTCCACTTT.

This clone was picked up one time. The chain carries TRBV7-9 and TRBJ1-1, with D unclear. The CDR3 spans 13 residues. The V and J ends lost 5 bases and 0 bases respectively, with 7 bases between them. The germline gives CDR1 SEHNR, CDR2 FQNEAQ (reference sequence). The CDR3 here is CASSGRMNTEAFF. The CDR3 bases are TGTGCCAGCAGCGGACGGATGAACACTGAAGCTTTCTTT.

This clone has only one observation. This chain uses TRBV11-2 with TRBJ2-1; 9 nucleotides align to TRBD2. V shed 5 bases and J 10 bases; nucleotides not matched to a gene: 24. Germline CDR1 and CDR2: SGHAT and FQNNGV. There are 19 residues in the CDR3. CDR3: CASSRMWAGGSGRLEEQFF. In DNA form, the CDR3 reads TGTGCCAGCAGCCGGATGTGGGCGGGAGGGTCCGGTCGCCTCGAAGAGCAGTTCTTC.

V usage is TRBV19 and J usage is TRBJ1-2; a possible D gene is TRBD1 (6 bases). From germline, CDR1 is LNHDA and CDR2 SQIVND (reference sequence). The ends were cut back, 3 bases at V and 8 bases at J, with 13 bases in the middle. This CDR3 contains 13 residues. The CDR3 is CASSMWGADGYTF. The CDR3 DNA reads TGTGCCAGTAGTATGTGGGGGGCGGACGGCTACACCTTC. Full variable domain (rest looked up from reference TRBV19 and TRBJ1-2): DGGITQSPKYLFRKEGQNVTLSCEQNLNHDAMYWYRQDPGQGLRLIYYSQIVNDFQKGDIAEGYSVSREKKESFPLTVTSAQKNPTAFYLCASSMWGADGYTFGSGTRLTVV.

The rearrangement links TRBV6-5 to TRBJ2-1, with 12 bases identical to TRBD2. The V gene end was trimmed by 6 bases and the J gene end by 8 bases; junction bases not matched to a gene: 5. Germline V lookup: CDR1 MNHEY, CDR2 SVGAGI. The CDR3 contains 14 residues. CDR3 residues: CASSTSGGRHEQFF. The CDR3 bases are TGTGCCAGCAGCACTAGCGGGGGGCGCCATGAGCAGTTCTTC.

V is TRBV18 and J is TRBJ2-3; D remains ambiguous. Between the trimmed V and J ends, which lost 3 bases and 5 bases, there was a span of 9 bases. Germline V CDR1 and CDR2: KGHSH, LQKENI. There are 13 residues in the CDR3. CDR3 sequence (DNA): TGTGCCAGCTCACCCCCGGTTCAAGATACGCAGTATTTT. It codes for CASSPPVQDTQYF.